The clone carrying this T cell receptor beta chain was seen ten or more times. This sample is drawn from a study of OX40 agonist ivuxolimab in advanced cancers. The CDR3 is 13 amino acids. The germline gives CDR1 SQVTM, CDR2 ANQGSEA. Trimming pared 6 bases from V and 5 bases from J, leaving 16 bases between. Sequencing was performed with immunoSEQ multiplex PCR; in TCRdb, only in-frame clones are kept and a portion is missing. The sample has around 40,000 clones, 75% to 85% seen once. This sequence was found in an adult with an advanced solid tumor such as melanoma, head and neck, liver or kidney cancer. The chain carries TRBV29-1 and TRBJ1-1; tentatively, D is TRBD1 (6 bases). The sample consisted of CD4+ or CD8+ T cells sorted from blood, taken in a trial of the OX40 agonist ivuxolimab. The CDR3, as DNA: TGCAGCGTCCCGCTAGGGGGTAAGACTGAAGCTTTCTTT. Its protein is CSVPLGGKTEAFF.